Shown below are 9 T cell receptor beta chains from a single sample sequenced in a study of CD8 T cells in Susac syndrome. Reverse transcription used roughly 0.45 to 1 ug RNA and random hexamers. Using its own MiXCR run on the immunoSEQ multiplex PCR reads, TCRdb lists one record per CDR3 protein. Of about 150,000 distinct CDR3 sequences in the sample, about 94% were seen once. Sequencing was carried out using CD4+ T cells from PBMCs. These receptors were collected from a human donor with multiple sclerosis.

In DNA, the CDR3 is TGCGCCAGCAGTGCTGACAGCTCTGGGGCCAACGTCCTGACTTTC. Encoded protein: CASSADSSGANVLTF. The rearrangement links TRBV4-3 to TRBJ2-6; possibly TRBD1 for D (5 bases). Trimming removed 6 bases from V and 0 bases from J, with 9 bases in between. Germline V CDR1 and CDR2: LGHNA, YSLEER. The CDR3 contains 15 residues.

This chain connects TRBV6-2 or TRBV6-3 to TRBJ2-5; TRBD1 matches 10 bases. The junction had 6 bases not matched to a gene; V was cut back by 5 bases and J by 3 bases. The V gene's germline CDR1 is MNHEY and CDR2 SVGEGT. CDR3 size: 15 residues. The CDR3 DNA is TGTGCCAGCAGTAACCGGGACAGGGGAGAAGAGACCCAGTACTTC. Its translation: CASSNRDRGEETQYF.

The chain uses TRBV7-2 and TRBJ2-3, with D uncertain. Germline CDR1 SGHTA, CDR2 FQGNSA. Between the trimmed V and J ends, which lost 5 bases and 3 bases, there was a span of 9 bases. CDR3 size: 13 residues. The CDR3, as DNA: TGTGCCAGCAGCCCTCATTGGACAGATACGCAGTATTTT. Its protein product is CASSPHWTDTQYF.

V is TRBV9 and J is TRBJ2-3; maybe TRBD2 (5 bases). Germline CDR1 and CDR2: SGDLS and YYNGEE. The CDR3 covers 15 residues. The germline V and J ends were trimmed by 4 bases and 5 bases, with 17 bases remaining between them. The CDR3 DNA reads TGTGCCAGCAGCCCGGCGGACTCCCGACGAGATACGCAGTATTTT. Translating gives CASSPADSRRDTQYF.

This chain uses TRBV20-1 with TRBJ2-3; D ambiguous. Per germline, CDR1 DFQATT and CDR2 SNEGSKA (reference sequence). The germline V and J ends were trimmed by 3 bases and 2 bases, with 15 bases remaining between them. The CDR3 length is 15 residues. DNA for the CDR3: TGCAGTGCTAGTCGCCCTGCTCATAACACAGATACGCAGTATTTT. Translation gives CSASRPAHNTDTQYF.

The rearrangement links TRBV3-1 to TRBJ2-5; 12 bases line up with TRBD2. From germline, CDR1 is LGHDT and CDR2 YNNKEL (reference sequence). The ends lost 0 bases at V and 5 bases at J; junction bases unmatched: 10. CDR3 length equals 18 residues. CDR3 in DNA: TGTGCCAGCAGCCAAGATCGTACTAGCGGGGGGAAGGAGGAGACCCAGTACTTC. Its protein is CASSQDRTSGGKEETQYF.

The rearrangement links TRBV6-2 or TRBV6-3 to TRBJ2-1; tentatively, D is TRBD1 (6 bases). Germline V gene sequence: CDR1 MNHEY, CDR2 SVGEGT. Trimming removed 8 bases at V and 2 bases at J, with 16 bases between. This CDR3 is 15 amino acids long. DNA of the CDR3: TGTGCCAGCGAGACTACAGGGATTCCCTACAATGAGCAGTTCTTC. This encodes CASETTGIPYNEQFF.

V usage is TRBV18 and J usage is TRBJ2-3; D is unclear. This CDR3 is 12 amino acids long. V lost 3 bases, J lost 2 bases, and 3 bases lay in between. Germline-derived CDR1 and CDR2 are KGHSH and LQKENI. The CDR3 DNA reads TGTGCCAGCTCACCTAACACAGATACGCAGTATTTT. This sequence encodes CASSPNTDTQYF.

This rearrangement joins TRBV4-1 to TRBJ2-1, with D maybe TRBD2 (6 bases). Trimming took off 3 bases at V and 4 bases at J, with 25 bases between the two ends. This CDR3 is 19 amino acids long. In germline, CDR1 is MGHRA, CDR2 YSYEKL. CDR3 sequence reads: CASSHKSSGRLADYNEQFF. The CDR3 nucleotides are TGCGCCAGCAGCCACAAGAGTTCGGGGAGGCTAGCAGATTACAATGAGCAGTTCTTC.